This TCR beta chain was recorded in a study of beta chain features in type 1 diabetes. Expressed TCRB transcripts were sequenced after all isolated RNA was converted to cDNA. Generated by immunoSEQ multiplex PCR, the TCRdb table keeps only in-frame clones and is missing some. Of some 100,000 clones in the sample, around 40% were seen once. This CDR3 contains 16 residues. Germline values: CDR1 SGHDN, CDR2 FVKESK. A note on this clone: Its antigen remains unknown.

Study-wide findings and caveats: Patients' naive, central memory and regulatory TCRB repertoires appeared more alike than those of healthy donors. The study notes PCR might favor shorter templates equally in patients and controls.

This clonotype was obtained from a woman aged 18-29 years in good health. The chain links TRBV14 to TRBJ2-5, with a tentative D call TRBD2 (7 bases). The J call is uncertain, as TRBJ2-7 better fits the DNA end. The specimen sequenced was stem cell memory CD4+ T cells from blood. The CDR3 loop reads CASSQYPRGAGYEQYF. Here the CDR3 DNA reads TGTGCCAGCAGCCAATACCCCCGGGGGGCAGGCTACGAGCAGTACTTC.